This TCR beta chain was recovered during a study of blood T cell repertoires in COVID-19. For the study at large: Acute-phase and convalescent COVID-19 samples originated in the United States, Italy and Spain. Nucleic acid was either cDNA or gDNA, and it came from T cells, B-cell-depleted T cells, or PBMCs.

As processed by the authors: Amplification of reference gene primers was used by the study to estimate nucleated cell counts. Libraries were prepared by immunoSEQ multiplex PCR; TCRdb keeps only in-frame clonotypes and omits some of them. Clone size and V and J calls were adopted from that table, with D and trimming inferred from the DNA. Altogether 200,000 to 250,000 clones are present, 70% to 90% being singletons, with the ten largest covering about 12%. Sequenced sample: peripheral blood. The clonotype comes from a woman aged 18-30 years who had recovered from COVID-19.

This CDR3 reads CASNLNEGTQYF. DNA of the CDR3: TGTGCCAGCAACTTAAATGAGGGTACGCAGTATTTT. V and J are TRBV5-4 and TRBJ2-3; tentative D call: TRBD2 (5 bases). Germline V gene data show CDR1 as SGHNT and CDR2 as YYREEE (reference sequence). Trimming left V 6 bases short and J 8 bases short, with 13 bases between. The CDR3 is made up of 12 amino acids.